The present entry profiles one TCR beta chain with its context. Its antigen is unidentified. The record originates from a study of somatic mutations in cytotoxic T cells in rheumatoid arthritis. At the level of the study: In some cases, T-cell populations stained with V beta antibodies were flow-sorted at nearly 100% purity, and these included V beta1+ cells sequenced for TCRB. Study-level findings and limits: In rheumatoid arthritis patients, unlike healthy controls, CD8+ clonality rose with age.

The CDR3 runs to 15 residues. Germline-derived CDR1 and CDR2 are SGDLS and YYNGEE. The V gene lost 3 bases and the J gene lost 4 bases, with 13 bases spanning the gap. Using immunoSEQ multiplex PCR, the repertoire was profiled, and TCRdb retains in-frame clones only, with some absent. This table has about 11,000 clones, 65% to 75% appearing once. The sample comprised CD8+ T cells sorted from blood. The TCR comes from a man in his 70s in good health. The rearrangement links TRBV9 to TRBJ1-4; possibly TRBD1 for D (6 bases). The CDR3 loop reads CASSGESDSNEKLFF. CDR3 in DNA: TGTGCCAGCAGCGGGGAGTCGGACAGTAATGAAAAACTGTTTTTT.